The 12 T cell receptor beta chains in this list originate from one sample, sequenced in a study of T cells in Graves' hyperthyroidism and ophthalmopathy. RNA transcripts served as the template for amplifying TCR beta CDR3 regions. First-round RT-PCR targeting the TCR CDR3 was performed with the HTBI primer set. TCRdb reanalysed the multiplex PCR reads using MiXCR and keeps one entry per CDR3 protein. The sample holds more than 650,000 distinct CDR3 sequences, 14% seen once. Sequenced sample: blood. These receptors were obtained from a woman younger than 30 with Graves' hyperthyroidism.

This clonotype was picked up many times. The J gene is TRBJ2-7, the V gene TRBV3-1; D might be TRBD1 or TRBD2, each matching 6 bases. The CDR3 length is 12 residues. V was trimmed by 4 bases and J by 7 bases, leaving 11 bases between them. Germline CDR1 is LGHDT and CDR2 is YNNKEL (reference sequence). The CDR3, as DNA: TGTGCCAGCAGCCGACAGGCGGGGGAGCAGTACTTC. It is translated as CASSRQAGEQYF.

The chain uses TRBV6-5 and TRBJ2-1, with D hard to call. The germline CDR1 and CDR2 sequences are MNHEY and SVGAGI. This CDR3 comprises 17 residues. Deletions cut 0 bases from V and 0 bases from J, with 12 bases between. Written as DNA, the CDR3 is TGTGCCAGCAGTTACTCGACCCGCCTGAGCTCCTACAATGAGCAGTTCTTC. It encodes CASSYSTRLSSYNEQFF.

The V call is TRBV6-1, the J call TRBJ2-1; TRBD1 matches at 9 bases. The CDR3 is 14 residues long. The trim removed 6 bases at V and 4 bases at J, leaving 4 bases unmatched. The germline V gene has CDR1 MNHNS and CDR2 SASEGT. DNA of the CDR3: TGTGCCAGCAGATCGGACAGGGGATACAATGAGCAGTTCTTC. It translates to CASRSDRGYNEQFF.

This clonotype was seen at least ten times. The chain combines TRBV27 with TRBJ2-7; 8 bases line up with TRBD1. J was trimmed by 4 bases and V by 3 bases; bases with no gene match: 17. This CDR3 comprises 18 residues. The germline V gene has CDR1 MNHEY and CDR2 SMNVEV (reference sequence). DNA of the CDR3: TGTGCCAGCAGTTTTTTGCCGGCAGGGGGCTTGGGGTTGTACGAGCAGTACTTC. Its protein is CASSFLPAGGLGLYEQYF.

This clonotype came up many times. The chain has TRBV6-1 and TRBJ1-4; 7 bases agree with TRBD1. Germline values: CDR1 MNHNS, CDR2 SASEGT. V dropped 4 bases and J dropped 5; count of bases not matched to a gene: 13. CDR3 size: 17 residues. In nucleotides, the CDR3 is TGTGCCAGCAGTGTTAGGACAGGACTACACCTGAATGAAAAACTGTTTTTT. This sequence encodes CASSVRTGLHLNEKLFF.

The chain combines TRBV2 with TRBJ1-6; 9 nucleotides align to TRBD1. V gave up 5 bases and J gave up 9 bases; unmatched junction bases: 8. This CDR3 is built from 15 residues. CDR1 and CDR2 from the germline V gene are SNHLY and FYNNEI. The CDR3 nucleotides are TGTGCCAGCAGTTACCGGGACAGGGCCGGTTCACCCCTCCACTTT. Translating gives CASSYRDRAGSPLHF.

This clonotype has at least ten counts. This chain uses TRBV7-9 with TRBJ2-7; 7 nucleotides line up with TRBD1. V trimming: 1 base; J trimming: 5 bases; junction bases outside the gene matches: 5. The CDR3 runs to 14 residues. The germline V gene has CDR1 SEHNR and CDR2 FQNEAQ (reference sequence). The CDR3 spells CASSLVIGGHEQYF. The CDR3 DNA reads TGTGCCAGCAGCTTAGTAATAGGGGGCCACGAGCAGTACTTC.

The CDR3 here is CSVFTPGQPQHF. CDR3 coding DNA: TGCAGCGTTTTCACCCCGGGTCAGCCCCAGCATTTT. This chain connects TRBV29-1 to TRBJ1-5; no clear D. V was cut by 5 bases and J by 6 bases, with 11 bases left in between. This CDR3 is built from 12 residues. CDR1 SQVTM and CDR2 ANQGSEA come from the germline V gene.

This clonotype was found many times. The chain uses TRBV7-9 and TRBJ2-1, with D possibly being TRBD2 (6 bases). Trimming removed 2 bases from V and 7 bases from J, with 18 bases in between. The CDR3 runs to 16 residues. The germline V gene encodes CDR1 SEHNR and CDR2 FQNEAQ (reference sequence). CDR3 in DNA: TGTGCCAGCAGCTTATCCCTACTAGCACGTGGGAATGAGCAGTTCTTC. The encoded protein is CASSLSLLARGNEQFF.

This sequence joins TRBV18 and TRBJ2-7; D unclear. The CDR3 consists of 13 residues. The V end was cut by 6 bases, the J end by 4 bases, with 13 bases between. CDR1 and CDR2 (germline): KGHSH, LQKENI. The CDR3 bases are TGTGCCAGCTCGGTGCGAGCCCATTACGAGCAGTACTTC. Its protein product is CASSVRAHYEQYF.

A word on this clonotype: Given a much more abundant clone one base away, this may be a read error. The J gene is TRBJ2-1, the V gene TRBV30; D remains unclear. The CDR3 has 11 amino acids. The germline V gene encodes CDR1 GTSNPN and CDR2 SVGIG (reference sequence). The CDR3 DNA sequence: TGTGCCTGGAGGACTGGTAATGAGCGGTTCTTC. It translates to CAWRTGNERFF. Filled out from reference TRBV30 and TRBJ2-1, the complete variable domain reads SQTIHQWPATLVQPVGSPLSLECTVEGTSNPNLYWYRQAAGRGLQLLFYSVGIGQISSEVPQNLSASRPQDRQFILSSKKLLLSDSGFYLCAWRTGNERFFGPGTRLTVL.

This clonotype appeared a few times. The V call is TRBV24-1, the J call TRBJ1-5; D call uncertain. Germline V gene data show CDR1 as KGHDR and CDR2 as SFDVKD. Trimming took off 3 bases at V and 7 bases at J, with 15 bases between the two ends. This CDR3 has 15 amino acids. The CDR3 protein is CATSDARNNLQPQHF. The CDR3 nucleotides are TGTGCCACCAGTGATGCCAGGAACAACCTCCAGCCCCAGCATTTT.